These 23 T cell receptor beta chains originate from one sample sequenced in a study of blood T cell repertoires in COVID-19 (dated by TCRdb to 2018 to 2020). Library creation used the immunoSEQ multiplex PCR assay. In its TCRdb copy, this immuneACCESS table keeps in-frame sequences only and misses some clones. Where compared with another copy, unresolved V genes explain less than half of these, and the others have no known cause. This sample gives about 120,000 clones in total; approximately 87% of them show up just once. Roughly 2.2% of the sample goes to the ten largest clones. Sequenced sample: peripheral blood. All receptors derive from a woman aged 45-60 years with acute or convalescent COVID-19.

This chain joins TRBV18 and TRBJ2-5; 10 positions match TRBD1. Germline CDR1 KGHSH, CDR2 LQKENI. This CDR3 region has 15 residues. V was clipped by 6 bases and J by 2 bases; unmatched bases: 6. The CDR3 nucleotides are TGTGCCAGCTCGCGCTCGGGACAGGGGCAAGAGACCCAGTACTTC. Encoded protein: CASSRSGQGQETQYF.

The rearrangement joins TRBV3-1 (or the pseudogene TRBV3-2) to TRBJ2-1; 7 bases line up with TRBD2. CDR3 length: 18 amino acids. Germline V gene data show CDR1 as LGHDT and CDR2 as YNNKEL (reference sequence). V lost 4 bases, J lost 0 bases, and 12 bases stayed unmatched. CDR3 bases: TGTGCCAGCAGCCTCTCCGTCCTAGCGGCAAGCTCCTACAATGAGCAGTTCTTC. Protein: CASSLSVLAASSYNEQFF.

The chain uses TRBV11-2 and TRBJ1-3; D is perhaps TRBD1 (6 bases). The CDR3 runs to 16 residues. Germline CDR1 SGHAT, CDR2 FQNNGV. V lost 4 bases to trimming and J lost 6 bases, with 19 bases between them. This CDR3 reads CASSSPYRARENTIYF. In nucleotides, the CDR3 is TGTGCCAGCAGCTCCCCATACAGGGCCCGGGAAAACACCATATATTTT.

The CDR3 bases are TGTGCCAGCAGGTCGACAGGAAGGGATGAGCAGTTCTTC. Residues: CASRSTGRDEQFF. This chain joins TRBV2 and TRBJ2-1; D perhaps matches TRBD1 (6 bases). The germline CDR1 and CDR2 sequences are SNHLY and FYNNEI. The CDR3 covers 13 residues. V was clipped by 6 bases and J by 8 bases, with 14 bases between them.

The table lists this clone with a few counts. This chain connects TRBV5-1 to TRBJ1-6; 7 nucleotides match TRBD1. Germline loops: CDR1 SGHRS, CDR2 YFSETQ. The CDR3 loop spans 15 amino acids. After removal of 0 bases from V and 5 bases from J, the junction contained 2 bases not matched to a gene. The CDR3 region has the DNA TGCGCCAGCAGCTTGGCCGACAGGGATAATTCACCCCTCCACTTT. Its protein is CASSLADRDNSPLHF.

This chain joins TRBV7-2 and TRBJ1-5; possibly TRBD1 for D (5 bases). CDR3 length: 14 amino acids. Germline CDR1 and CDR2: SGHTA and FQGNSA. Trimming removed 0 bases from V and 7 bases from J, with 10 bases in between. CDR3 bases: TGTGCCAGCAGCTTAGCAGGGGATGGACAGCCCCAGCATTTT. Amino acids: CASSLAGDGQPQHF.

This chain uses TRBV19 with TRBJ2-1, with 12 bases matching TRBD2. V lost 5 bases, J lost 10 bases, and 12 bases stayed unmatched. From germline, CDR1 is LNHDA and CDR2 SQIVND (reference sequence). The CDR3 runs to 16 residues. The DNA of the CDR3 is TGTGCCAGTAGTTTGGGACTAGCGGGCCTCGGGGAGGAGCAGTTCTTC. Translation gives CASSLGLAGLGEEQFF.

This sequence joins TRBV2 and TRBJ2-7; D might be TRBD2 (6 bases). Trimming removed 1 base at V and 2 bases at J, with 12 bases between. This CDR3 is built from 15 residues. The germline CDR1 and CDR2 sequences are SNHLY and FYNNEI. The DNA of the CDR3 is TGTGCCAGCAGTGAAGAGGGAGGCCTAACCTACGAGCAGTACTTC. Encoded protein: CASSEEGGLTYEQYF.

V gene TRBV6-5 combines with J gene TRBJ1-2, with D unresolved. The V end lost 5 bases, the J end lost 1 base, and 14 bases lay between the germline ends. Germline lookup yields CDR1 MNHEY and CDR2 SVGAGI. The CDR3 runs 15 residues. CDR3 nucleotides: TGTGCCAGCAGTAGCCCGGGTCTCAATAACTATGGCTACACCTTC. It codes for CASSSPGLNNYGYTF.

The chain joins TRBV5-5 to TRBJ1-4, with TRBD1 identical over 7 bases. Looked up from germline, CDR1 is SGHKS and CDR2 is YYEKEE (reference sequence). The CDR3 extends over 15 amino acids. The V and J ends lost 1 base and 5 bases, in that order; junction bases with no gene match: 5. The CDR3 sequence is CASSLLTGRNEKLFF. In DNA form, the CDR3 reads TGTGCCAGCAGCTTGCTGACAGGGAGAAATGAAAAACTGTTTTTT.

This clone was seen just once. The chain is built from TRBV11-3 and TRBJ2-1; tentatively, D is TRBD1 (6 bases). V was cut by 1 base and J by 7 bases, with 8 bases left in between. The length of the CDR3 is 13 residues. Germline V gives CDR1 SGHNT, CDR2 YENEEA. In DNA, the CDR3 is TGTGCCAGCAGCTTAGGGGGGCGGAATGAGCAGTTCTTC. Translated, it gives CASSLGGRNEQFF.

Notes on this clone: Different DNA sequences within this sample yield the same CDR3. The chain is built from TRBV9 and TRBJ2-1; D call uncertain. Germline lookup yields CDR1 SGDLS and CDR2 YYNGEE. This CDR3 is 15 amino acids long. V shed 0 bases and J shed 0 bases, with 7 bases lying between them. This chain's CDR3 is CASSVATASYNEQFF. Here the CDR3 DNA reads TGTGCCAGCAGCGTAGCTACAGCCTCCTACAATGAGCAGTTCTTC.

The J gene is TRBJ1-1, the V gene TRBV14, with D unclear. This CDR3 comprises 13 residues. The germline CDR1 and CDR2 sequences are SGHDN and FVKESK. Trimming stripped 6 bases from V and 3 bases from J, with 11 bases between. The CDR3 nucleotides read TGTGCCAGCAGTACTCAAGAAGACACTGAAGCTTTCTTT. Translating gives CASSTQEDTEAFF.

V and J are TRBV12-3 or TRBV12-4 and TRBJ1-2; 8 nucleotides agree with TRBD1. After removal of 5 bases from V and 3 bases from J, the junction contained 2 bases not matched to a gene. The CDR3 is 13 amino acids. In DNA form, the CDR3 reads TGTGCCAGCAGTCAGGGGGCGGACTATGGCTACACCTTC. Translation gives CASSQGADYGYTF.

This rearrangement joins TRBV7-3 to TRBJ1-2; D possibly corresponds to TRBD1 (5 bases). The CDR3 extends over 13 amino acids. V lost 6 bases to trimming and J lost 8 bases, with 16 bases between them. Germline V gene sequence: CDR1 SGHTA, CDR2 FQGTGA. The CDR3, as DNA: TGTGCCAGCAGTTTACCAGGGTATAGAGGCTACACCTTC. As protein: CASSLPGYRGYTF.

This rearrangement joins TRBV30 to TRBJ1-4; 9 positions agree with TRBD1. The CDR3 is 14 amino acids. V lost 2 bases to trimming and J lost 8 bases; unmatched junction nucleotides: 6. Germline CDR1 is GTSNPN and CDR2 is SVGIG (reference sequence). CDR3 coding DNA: TGTGCCTGGAGTAGGGGACAGGGAGGAGAAAAACTGTTTTTT. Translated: CAWSRGQGGEKLFF.

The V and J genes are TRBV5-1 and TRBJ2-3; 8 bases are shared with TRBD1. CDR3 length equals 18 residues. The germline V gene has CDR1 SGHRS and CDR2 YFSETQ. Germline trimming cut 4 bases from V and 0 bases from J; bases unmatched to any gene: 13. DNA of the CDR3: TGCGCCAGCAGCACCGGACAGGGTTGGAGGACTAGCACAGATACGCAGTATTTT. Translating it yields CASSTGQGWRTSTDTQYF.

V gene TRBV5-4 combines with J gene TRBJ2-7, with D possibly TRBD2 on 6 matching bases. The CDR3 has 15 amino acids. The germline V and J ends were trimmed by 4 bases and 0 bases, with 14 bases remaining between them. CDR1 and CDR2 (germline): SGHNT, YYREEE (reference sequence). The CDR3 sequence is CASSPGLQSSYEQYF. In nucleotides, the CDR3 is TGTGCCAGCAGCCCCGGACTACAGAGCTCCTACGAGCAGTACTTC.

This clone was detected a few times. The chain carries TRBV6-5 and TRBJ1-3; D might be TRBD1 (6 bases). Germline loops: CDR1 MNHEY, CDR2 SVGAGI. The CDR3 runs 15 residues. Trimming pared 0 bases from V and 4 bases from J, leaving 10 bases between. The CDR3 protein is CASSYSRGSGNTIYF. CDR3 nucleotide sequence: TGTGCCAGCAGTTACTCGAGGGGGTCAGGAAACACCATATATTTT.

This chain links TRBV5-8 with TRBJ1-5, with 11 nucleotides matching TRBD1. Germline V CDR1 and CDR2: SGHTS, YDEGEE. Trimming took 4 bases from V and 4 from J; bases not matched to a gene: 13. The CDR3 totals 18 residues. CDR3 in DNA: TGTGCCAGCAGCAAACGGACAGGGGGCCAGGGAGGGAATCAGCCCCAGCATTTT. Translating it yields CASSKRTGGQGGNQPQHF.

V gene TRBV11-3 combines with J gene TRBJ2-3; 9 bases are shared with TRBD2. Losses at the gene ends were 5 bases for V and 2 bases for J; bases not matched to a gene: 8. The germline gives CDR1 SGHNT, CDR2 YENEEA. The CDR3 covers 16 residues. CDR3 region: CASSTPLAGFTDTQYF. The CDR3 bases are TGTGCCAGCAGCACTCCCCTAGCGGGGTTCACAGATACGCAGTATTTT.

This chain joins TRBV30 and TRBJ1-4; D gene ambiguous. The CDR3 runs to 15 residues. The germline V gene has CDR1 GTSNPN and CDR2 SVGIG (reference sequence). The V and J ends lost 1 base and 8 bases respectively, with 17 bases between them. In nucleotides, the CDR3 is TGTGCCTGGAGTGACAGAACTCCGAGTGGGGAAAAACTGTTTTTT. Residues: CAWSDRTPSGEKLFF. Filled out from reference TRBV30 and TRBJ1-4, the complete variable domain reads SQTIHQWPATLVQPVGSPLSLECTVEGTSNPNLYWYRQAAGRGLQLLFYSVGIGQISSEVPQNLSASRPQDRQFILSSKKLLLSDSGFYLCAWSDRTPSGEKLFFGSGTQLSVL.

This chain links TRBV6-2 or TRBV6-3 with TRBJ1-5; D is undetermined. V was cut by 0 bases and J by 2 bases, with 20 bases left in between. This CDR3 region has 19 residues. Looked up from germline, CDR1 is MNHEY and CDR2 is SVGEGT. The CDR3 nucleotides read TGTGCCAGCAGTTACTCGGTAAGGGAGGAAACCCGGGGCAATCAGCCCCAGCATTTT. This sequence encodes CASSYSVREETRGNQPQHF.